This TCR beta chain was obtained from a study of early T cells in non-severe SARS-CoV-2 infection. Study-level information: Bulk RNA from unsorted whole blood was sequenced; chains were unpaired. Study-level points and caveats: VDJdb matching, biased toward anti-spike CD8 responses, missed private and CD4 specificities.

On this clonotype itself: What it recognizes is unknown.

TCRdb passed the 5' RACE reads through MiXCR, listing each CDR3 protein once. The data contain over 60,000 distinct CDR3 sequences, 10% of them seen just once; the ten biggest clones take up 6.5% to 8.5%. Germline values: CDR1 SGHAT, CDR2 FQNNGV. V gave up 2 bases and J gave up 6 bases; unmatched junction bases: 7. This CDR3 has 16 amino acids. The TCR originated in an adult who was a healthcare worker with PCR-confirmed SARS-CoV-2 infection or an uninfected control (not recorded which). The rearrangement uses TRBV11-2 and TRBJ2-3, with 11 bases that match TRBD2. The sequencing used whole blood, collected at baseline. The CDR3 loop reads CASSLTLAGASDTQYF. CDR3 coding DNA: TGTGCCAGCAGCTTAACACTAGCGGGGGCCTCCGATACGCAGTATTTT.